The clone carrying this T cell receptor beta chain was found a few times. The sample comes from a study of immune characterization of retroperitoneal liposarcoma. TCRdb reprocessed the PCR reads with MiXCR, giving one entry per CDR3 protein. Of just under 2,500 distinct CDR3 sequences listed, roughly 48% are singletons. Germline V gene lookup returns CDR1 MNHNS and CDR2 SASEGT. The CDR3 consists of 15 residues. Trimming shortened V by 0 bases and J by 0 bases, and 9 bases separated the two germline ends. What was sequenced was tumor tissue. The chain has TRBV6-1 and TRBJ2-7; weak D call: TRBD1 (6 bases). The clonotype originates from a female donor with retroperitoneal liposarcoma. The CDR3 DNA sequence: TGTGCCAGCAGTGAAGCGACAGGCGACTCCTACGAGCAGTACTTC. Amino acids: CASSEATGDSYEQYF.